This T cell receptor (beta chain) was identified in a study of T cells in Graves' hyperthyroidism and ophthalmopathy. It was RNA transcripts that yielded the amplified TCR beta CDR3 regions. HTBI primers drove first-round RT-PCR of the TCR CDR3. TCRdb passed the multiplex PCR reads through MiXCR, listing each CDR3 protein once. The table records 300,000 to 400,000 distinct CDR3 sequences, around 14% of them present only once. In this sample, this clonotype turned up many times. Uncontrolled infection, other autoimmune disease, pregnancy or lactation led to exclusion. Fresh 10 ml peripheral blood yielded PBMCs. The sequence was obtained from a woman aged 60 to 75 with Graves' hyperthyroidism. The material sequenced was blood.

CDR3 sequence: CASSLVIPKRTGGNEQFF. DNA for the CDR3: TGTGCCAGCAGCTTAGTCATACCCAAGCGGACAGGGGGCAATGAGCAGTTCTTC. The J gene is TRBJ2-1, the V gene TRBV7-8; 10 nucleotides line up with TRBD1. Germline CDR1 and CDR2: SGHVS and FQNEAQ. This CDR3 is built from 18 residues. V was clipped by 1 base and J by 6 bases; unmatched bases: 12.